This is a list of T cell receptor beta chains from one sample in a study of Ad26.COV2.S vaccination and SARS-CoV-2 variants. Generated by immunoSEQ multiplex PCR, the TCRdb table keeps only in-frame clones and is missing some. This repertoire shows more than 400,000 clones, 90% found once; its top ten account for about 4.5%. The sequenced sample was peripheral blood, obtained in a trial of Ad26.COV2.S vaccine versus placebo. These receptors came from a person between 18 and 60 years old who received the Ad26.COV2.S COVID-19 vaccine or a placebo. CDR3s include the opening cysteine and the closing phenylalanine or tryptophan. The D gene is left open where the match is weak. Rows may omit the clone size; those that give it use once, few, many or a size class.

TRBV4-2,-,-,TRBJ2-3,TGTGCCAGCAGCCAAGTTCAGATTCGAGAAGTAGGGCCTAGCACAGATACGCAGTATTTT,CASSQVQIREVGPSTDTQYF
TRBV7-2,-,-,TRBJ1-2,TGTGCCAGCAGCGCAACATCTTTCTATGGCTACACCTTC,CASSATSFYGYTF
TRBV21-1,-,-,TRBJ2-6,TGTGCCAGCAGCATTACGGGACAGGTAAACTCTGGGGCCAACGTCCTGACTTTC,CASSITGQVNSGANVLTF
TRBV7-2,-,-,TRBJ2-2,TGTGCCAGCAGCTTACGGGGGCAGAACACCGGGGAGCTGTTTTTT,CASSLRGQNTGELFF
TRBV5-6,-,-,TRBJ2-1,TGTGCCAGCAGCTTGGAGACTAACTACAATGAGCAGTTCTTC,CASSLETNYNEQFF
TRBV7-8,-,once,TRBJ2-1,TGTGCCAGCAGCGTACGGGATGCCAATGAGCAGTTCTTC,CASSVRDANEQFF
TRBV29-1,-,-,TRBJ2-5,TGCAGCCCGCGGGACAACTTACAAGAGACCCAGTACTTC,CSPRDNLQETQYF
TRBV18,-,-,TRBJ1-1,TGTGCCAGCTCACCACCGGTACCGAACACTGAAGCTTTCTTT,CASSPPVPNTEAFF
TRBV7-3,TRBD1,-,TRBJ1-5,TGTGCCAGCAGCCAGGGGGTTAATCAGCCCCAGCATTTT,CASSQGVNQPQHF
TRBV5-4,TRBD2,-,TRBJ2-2,TGTGCCAGCAGCCAGGGACTAGCGGGAGTTACCGGGGAGCTGTTTTTT,CASSQGLAGVTGELFF
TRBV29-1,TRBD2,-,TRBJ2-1,TGCAGCGCAAGCGGGAGGACCCCGATTTCCTACAATGAGCAGTTCTTC,CSASGRTPISYNEQFF
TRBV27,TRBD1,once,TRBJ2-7,TGTGCCAGCAGTTCAGGGGGATCCTACGAGCAGTACTTC,CASSSGGSYEQYF
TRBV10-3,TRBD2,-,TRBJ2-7,TGTGCCACACTTCGACTAGCGGGATCCTACGAGCAGTACTTC,CATLRLAGSYEQYF
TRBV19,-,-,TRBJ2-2,TGTGCCAGTAGTATAATTGAGGGAGAGTTTAGGGCCGGGGAGCTGTTTTTT,CASSIIEGEFRAGELFF
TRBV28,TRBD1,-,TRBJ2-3,TGTGCCAGCAGCCCAGGGGGACCCACAGATACGCAGTATTTT,CASSPGGPTDTQYF
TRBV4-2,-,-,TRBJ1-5,TGTGCCAGCAGCCAAGATCGAGGTCAGCCCCAGCATTTT,CASSQDRGQPQHF
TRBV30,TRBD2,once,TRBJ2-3,TGTGCCTGTAGCGGGATTAGCACAGATACGCAGTATTTT,CACSGISTDTQYF
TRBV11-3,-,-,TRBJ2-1,TGTGCCAGCAGCTTAGGGGGCTCCTACAATGAGCAGTTCTTC,CASSLGGSYNEQFF
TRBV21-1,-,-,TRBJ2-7,TGTGCCAGCAGCAAAGTATTTACCGGGACTAGTCGATCCTACGAGCAGTACTTC,CASSKVFTGTSRSYEQYF
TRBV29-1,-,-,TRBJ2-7,TGCAGCGTTGAAGGAGAGGAGGGCTACGAGCAGTACTTC,CSVEGEEGYEQYF
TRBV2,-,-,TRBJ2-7,TGTGCCAGCAGTGAATGGGAGCAGTACTTC,CASSEWEQYF
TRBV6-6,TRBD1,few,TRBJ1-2,TGTGCCAGCAGTCGACAGGGCGCTCACTTTAACTATGGCTACACCTTC,CASSRQGAHFNYGYTF
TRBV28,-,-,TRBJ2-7,TGTGCCAGCAGTTTTTTTAGTACCGAGCAGTACTTC,CASSFFSTEQYF
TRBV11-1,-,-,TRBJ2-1,TGTGCCAGCAGCTTCTATTTCAATGAGCAGTTCTTC,CASSFYFNEQFF
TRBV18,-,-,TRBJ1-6,TGTGCCAGCTCACCAAGACAGGATAATTCACCCCTCCACTTT,CASSPRQDNSPLHF